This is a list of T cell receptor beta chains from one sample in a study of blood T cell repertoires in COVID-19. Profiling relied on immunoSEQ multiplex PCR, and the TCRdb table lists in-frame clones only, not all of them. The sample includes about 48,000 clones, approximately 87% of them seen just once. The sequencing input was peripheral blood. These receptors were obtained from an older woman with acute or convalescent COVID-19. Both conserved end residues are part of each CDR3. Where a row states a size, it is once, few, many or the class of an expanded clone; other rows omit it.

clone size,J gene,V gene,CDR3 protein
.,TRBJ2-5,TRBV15,CATSRDRRDRGKETQYF
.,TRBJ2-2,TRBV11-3,CASSVYSTGELFF
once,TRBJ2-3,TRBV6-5,CASGAQRGGADTQYF
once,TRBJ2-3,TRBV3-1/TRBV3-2,CASSQDLASGLQYF
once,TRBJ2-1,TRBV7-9,CASSLGGTGRSTNEQFF
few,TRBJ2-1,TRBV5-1,CASSGGLAHSYNEQFF
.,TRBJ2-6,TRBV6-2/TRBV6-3,CASSSRPGAGANVLTF
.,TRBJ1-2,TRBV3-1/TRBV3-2,CASSQDSRSGYTF
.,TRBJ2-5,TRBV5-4,CASSLGRGQGDVQTQYF
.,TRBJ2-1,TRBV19,CASSIGDNEQFF
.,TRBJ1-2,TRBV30,CAWSPRSYGYTF
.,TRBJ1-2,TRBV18,CASSPPSGEVGYTF
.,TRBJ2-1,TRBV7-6,CASRGTGGGHSYNEQFF
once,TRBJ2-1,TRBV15,CATSTSTSGAYNEQFF
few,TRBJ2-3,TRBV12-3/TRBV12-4,CASRVRTDTQYF
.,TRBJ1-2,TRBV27,CASSRQGYGYTF
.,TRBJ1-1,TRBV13,CASSRFPGTVEVFF
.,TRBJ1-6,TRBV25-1,CASSEYGSYNSPLHF
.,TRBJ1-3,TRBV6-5,CASRTVWAGNTIYF
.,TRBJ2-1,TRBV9,CASTNRKRESSYNEQFF
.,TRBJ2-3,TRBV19,CASSRQAVVTDTQYF
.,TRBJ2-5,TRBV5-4,CASSGTSGKETQYF
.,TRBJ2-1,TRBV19,CASSIDWLNEQFF
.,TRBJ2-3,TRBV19,CASSDGTSGGPLTQYF
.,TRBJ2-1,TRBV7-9,CASSLAGTSGGSSYNEQFF
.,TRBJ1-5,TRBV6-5,CASREGPTNQPQHF
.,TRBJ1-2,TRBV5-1,CASSFGDLSYGYTF
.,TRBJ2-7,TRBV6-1,CASSEALTGDSYEQYF
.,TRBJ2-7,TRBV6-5,CASDRRRGDEQYF
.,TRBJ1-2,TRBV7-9,CASSLDPGVHGYTF